The clone carrying this TCR beta chain was detected only a few times. The same CDR3 arises from other DNA sequences in this sample as well. Sequencing used immunoSEQ multiplex PCR; TCRdb keeps in-frame clones, though not all of them. The repertoire holds over a million clones, with 75% to 85% as singletons. The entry originates in a study of shared clonotypes between healthy human individuals. This TCR derives from a man aged 18 to 29 in good health. Some clones in this sample may be carry-over from other donors' samples. Sequencing was carried out using memory CD4+ T cells from PBMCs. Subset of the sample: CD45RA-negative fraction.

CDR3 nucleotides: TGTGCCAGCAACAGGGTTGGGAGAGCTGAAGCTTTCTTT. This sequence encodes CASNRVGRAEAFF. V usage is TRBV7-9 and J usage is TRBJ1-1; D may be TRBD1 (6 bases). Germline V lookup: CDR1 SEHNR, CDR2 FQNEAQ (reference sequence). This CDR3 has 13 amino acids. The ends were cut back, 7 bases at V and 6 bases at J, with 15 bases in the middle. Drawing the rest from reference TRBV7-9 and TRBJ1-1, the complete variable domain is DTGVSQNPRHKITKRGQNVTFRCDPISEHNRLYWYRQTLGQGPEFLTYFQNEAQLEKSRLLSDRFSAERPKGSFSTLEIQRTEQGDSAMYLCASNRVGRAEAFFGQGTRLTVV.